This TCR beta chain was sequenced during a study of spatial heterogeneity in lung cancer. For the study at large: Strong correlation was found between tumor-region TCR transcript counts and a T cell module score from matched bulk RNA-seq. Study-wide points: How many expanded intratumoral alpha and beta TCRs were present tracked the tumor mutation count, which was a count of nonsynonymous mutations. Coverage of tumor T cells, an estimated figure, was about 7.1% for alpha and 11% to 15% for beta chains.

This clonotype was detected many times. No antigen is known for it. Carried by each TCR cDNA molecule was a unique molecular identifier. TCRdb ran MiXCR on the 5' RACE reads and lists one entry per CDR3 protein. The repertoire holds 10,000 to 11,000 distinct CDR3 sequences, with approximately 7.2% as singletons. V shed 0 bases, J shed 6 bases, and the junction held 9 bases outside the gene matches. CDR3 length: 16 residues. From germline, CDR1 is SGHRS and CDR2 YFSETQ. Noted time point: sample taken at primary tumor resection. TCRs were sequenced from unsorted whole RNA of tumor, nontumor lung or PBMC. This specimen consisted of lung tumor tissue, obtained at surgery. The chain has TRBV5-1 and TRBJ1-1; 9 bases are a match to TRBD1. The source of this sequence is a female donor with early-stage non-small cell lung cancer. In nucleotides, the CDR3 is TGCGCCAGCAGCTTGGACCCCGGGACAGGGAGCGCTGAAGCTTTCTTT. The encoded protein is CASSLDPGTGSAEAFF.